The 18 T cell receptor beta chains below come from one sample, sequenced in a study of T cell repertoires in cytomegalovirus infection. TCRdb analysed the reads with MiXCR anew, one entry per CDR3 protein. Among 400,000 to 550,000 distinct CDR3 sequences listed, approximately 11% were seen once. Sequenced: PBMCs. These receptors all stem from a human donor in good health (CMV status not recorded). Some clones in this sample may be carry-over from other donors' samples.

The V and J genes are TRBV28 and TRBJ1-1; 8 bases match TRBD1. V lost 6 bases, J lost 10 bases, and 10 bases stayed unmatched. The length of the CDR3 is 13 residues. Germline assignment: CDR1 MDHEN and CDR2 SYDVKM. CDR3 DNA sequence: TGTGCCAGCAGCGAGGACAGGGCCAACGGAGCTTTCTTT. This codes for CASSEDRANGAFF.

This clonotype was observed many times. The chain recombines TRBV7-8 with TRBJ1-1; no clear D. CDR1 and CDR2 from the germline V gene are SGHVS and FQNEAQ. V lost 8 bases and J 2 bases, leaving 3 bases between the germline ends. The CDR3 sequence is 10 residues long. CDR3 in DNA: TGTGCCAGCCTTAACACTGAAGCTTTCTTT. Translation gives CASLNTEAFF.

This clonotype has ten or more counts. This CDR3 is CASPSPAGSNTGELFF. DNA for the CDR3: TGCGCCAGCCCCTCCCCTGCGGGTTCGAACACCGGGGAGCTGTTTTTT. This sequence joins TRBV5-1 and TRBJ2-2, with a tentative D call TRBD2 (5 bases). The germline V gene has CDR1 SGHRS and CDR2 YFSETQ. The CDR3 contains 16 residues. Deletions cut 7 bases from V and 0 bases from J, with 16 bases between.

The table lists this clonotype with many counts. The chain combines TRBV12-5 with TRBJ2-7, with D unclear. Germline values: CDR1 LGHNT, CDR2 FRNRAP. The CDR3 is 16 amino acids. V was shortened by 0 bases and J by 2 bases, with 14 bases between the two germline ends. As DNA, the CDR3 is TGTGCTAGTGGTTTGGTACCGATAGACAACCCCTACGAGCAGTACTTC. Protein: CASGLVPIDNPYEQYF.

This clonotype was recorded many times. The CDR3 DNA reads as TGCAGTGCTAGAGTGGCAGGGTTAGAGACCCAGTACTTC. The encoded protein is CSARVAGLETQYF. The chain combines TRBV20-1 with TRBJ2-5; D is perhaps TRBD1 (5 bases). The ends were cut back, 1 base at V and 4 bases at J, with 10 bases in the middle. The CDR3 has 13 residues. CDR1 is DFQATT, CDR2 SNEGSKA, per germline (reference sequence).

This clonotype was counted many times. V is TRBV10-3 and J is TRBJ2-6; no reliable D call. The CDR3 runs 13 residues. The germline V gene encodes CDR1 ENHRY and CDR2 SYGVKD. V was shortened by 8 bases and J by 3 bases, with 8 bases between the two germline ends. Written as DNA, the CDR3 is TGTGCCATCGGGAATCGTGGGGCCAACGTCCTGACTTTC. Amino acids: CAIGNRGANVLTF.

Ten or more counts support this clonotype. V usage is TRBV7-3 and J usage is TRBJ2-3, with a weak D call TRBD2 (5 bases). The CDR3 spans 15 residues. Germline V lookup: CDR1 SGHTA, CDR2 FQGTGA. With 4 bases removed from V and 8 bases from J, the gap between germline ends came to 19 bases. The CDR3 DNA reads TGTGCCAGCAGCTCCCAACGAGGGTCGCGGGCTACGCAGTATTTT. Translation: CASSSQRGSRATQYF.

This clonotype was recorded many times. The chain has TRBV5-1 and TRBJ2-3; the D is unclear. The V gene's germline CDR1 is SGHRS and CDR2 YFSETQ. V dropped 5 bases and J dropped 3 bases, with 13 bases sitting between them. The CDR3 extends over 14 amino acids. CDR3 nucleotides: TGCGCCAGCAGTCCTGAGTTGGGTACAGATACGCAGTATTTT. This gives the protein CASSPELGTDTQYF.

In this sample, this clonotype turned up many times. The rearrangement links TRBV18 to TRBJ1-1; TRBD1 is a possible D gene (5 bases). The CDR3 runs to 16 residues. V dropped 0 bases and J dropped 7 bases, with 18 bases sitting between them. The V gene's germline CDR1 is KGHSH and CDR2 LQKENI. CDR3 region: CASSPPLLRGVGEAFF. Here the CDR3 DNA reads TGTGCCAGCTCACCACCCCTACTACGAGGGGTAGGTGAAGCTTTCTTT.

In this sample, this clonotype turned up many times. The chain couples TRBV7-8 to TRBJ2-5; D is ambiguous. V shed 4 bases and J shed 2 bases, with 11 bases lying between them. The germline gives CDR1 SGHVS, CDR2 FQNEAQ. The CDR3 sequence is 14 residues long. The CDR3, as DNA: TGTGCCAGCAGCTCTGAGCGATTTCAAGAGACCCAGTACTTC. It codes for CASSSERFQETQYF.

The chain carries TRBV12-5 and TRBJ1-5; D may be TRBD1 (5 bases). The germline CDR1 and CDR2 sequences are LGHNT and FRNRAP. The CDR3 is 12 amino acids. V lost 6 bases and J lost 6, with 9 bases in between. The CDR3 DNA reads TGTGCTAGTGGCGTAGGGGCTCAGCCCCAGCATTTT. This translates into CASGVGAQPQHF.

The sample holds a few counts of this clonotype. Relative to the germline gene, one junction end is altered; a read error may explain this. V is TRBV19 and J is TRBJ2-7; TRBD1 agrees at 7 bases. CDR3 size: 15 residues. Germline-derived CDR1 and CDR2 are LNHDA and SQIVND (reference sequence). The CDR3 sequence: CASRMVWDSSYEQYF. The CDR3 DNA reads TGTGCCAGTCGTATGGTATGGGACAGTTCCTACGAGCAGTACTTC. The whole variable domain, remainder taken from reference TRBV19 and TRBJ2-7, is DGGITQSPKYLFRKEGQNVTLSCEQNLNHDAMYWYRQDPGQGLRLIYYSQIVNDFQKGDIAEGYSVSREKKESFPLTVTSAQKNPTAFYLCASRMVWDSSYEQYFGPGTRLTVT.

This clonotype showed up many times. The J gene is TRBJ2-2, the V gene TRBV3-1; tentatively, D is TRBD2 (5 bases). Trimming stripped 2 bases from V and 1 base from J, with 11 bases between. This CDR3 has 16 amino acids. CDR1 LGHDT and CDR2 YNNKEL come from the germline V gene (reference sequence). CDR3 sequence: CASSQPPRGNTGELFF. The CDR3, as DNA: TGTGCCAGCAGCCAACCGCCTCGGGGGAACACCGGGGAGCTGTTTTTT.

This clonotype occurred many times. The genes are TRBV28 and TRBJ1-5, with D hard to call. The germline V gene has CDR1 MDHEN and CDR2 SYDVKM. The length of the CDR3 is 12 residues. Trimming took off 6 bases at V and 3 bases at J, with 6 bases between the two ends. As DNA, the CDR3 is TGTGCCAGCAGACAGTTCAATCAGCCCCAGCATTTT. Translation: CASRQFNQPQHF.

V and J are TRBV5-1 and TRBJ2-1, with 8 bases lining up with TRBD2. J gave up 6 bases and V 0 bases, and 5 bases lay outside the gene matches. Germline CDR1 SGHRS, CDR2 YFSETQ. This CDR3 has 15 amino acids. DNA of the CDR3: TGCGCCAGCAGCTTGGCCGGGGGGGCCCCCAATGAGCAGTTCTTC. Its protein is CASSLAGGAPNEQFF.

This clonotype was counted ten times or more. The chain joins TRBV30 to TRBJ2-1, with D hard to call. The CDR3 loop spans 11 amino acids. Germline CDR1 is GTSNPN and CDR2 is SVGIG (reference sequence). The V end lost 2 bases, the J end lost 4 bases, and 3 bases lay between the germline ends. CDR3 sequence reads: CAWSKYNEQFF. DNA for the CDR3: TGTGCCTGGAGTAAGTACAATGAGCAGTTCTTC.

In its sample, this clonotype was seen many times. This chain connects TRBV6-1 to TRBJ2-1; no firm D call. V was trimmed by 3 bases and J by 6 bases, leaving 6 bases between them. The CDR3 spans 12 residues. CDR1 is MNHNS, CDR2 SASEGT, per germline. CDR3: CASSDVTNEQFF. In nucleotides, the CDR3 is TGTGCCAGCAGTGATGTTACCAATGAGCAGTTCTTC.

J is TRBJ1-1 and V is TRBV4-2; D is unclear. The CDR3 consists of 14 residues. The germline gives CDR1 LGHNA, CDR2 YNFKEQ. Trimming took off 4 bases at V and 0 bases at J, with 9 bases between the two ends. The CDR3 protein is CASSLYIVNTEAFF. CDR3 in DNA: TGTGCCAGCAGCCTGTACATTGTGAACACTGAAGCTTTCTTT.